This TCR beta chain came from a study of somatic mutations in cytotoxic T cells in rheumatoid arthritis. In the study overall: Blood from the patient (approximately 27 ml EDTA) was drawn right after diagnosis, pretreatment. Study observations and caveats: In about an eighth of the roughly 60 patients, the largest CD8+ clone exceeded 20% of CD8+ cells.

With respect to this clone: Its specificity is unknown.

This table comes from immunoSEQ multiplex PCR, and its TCRdb copy is limited to in-frame clones, with some not included. The sample yields just under 7,000 clones, 75% seen once. CDR1 is SGHDT, CDR2 YYEEEE, per germline. Trimming removed 1 base from V and 5 bases from J; junction bases left unmatched: 4. The CDR3 length is 14 residues. This chain connects TRBV5-6 to TRBJ2-5; TRBD2 matches at 8 bases. The material sequenced was CD8+ T cells sorted from blood. This receptor was identified in an adult with rheumatoid arthritis. In nucleotides, the CDR3 is TGTGCCAGCAGCTTGCGGGGGGGCCGGGAGACCCAGTACTTC. Its translation is CASSLRGGRETQYF. The entire variable domain, with the rest obtained from reference TRBV5-6 and TRBJ2-5, is as follows: DAGVTQSPTHLIKTRGQQVTLRCSPKSGHDTVSWYQQALGQGPQFIFQYYEEEERQRGNFPDRFSGHQFPNYSSELNVNALLLGDSALYLCASSLRGGRETQYFGPGTRLLVL.